This TCR beta chain was retrieved from a study of blood T cell repertoires in COVID-19 (dated by TCRdb to the early 2020s). Regarding the study in general: Collaborator samples came from the United States, Italy and Spain and covered acute and convalescent phases of COVID-19. Sample metadata almost always included a de-identified subject ID, COVID-19 status, age in years and sex. The prospective study material was composed of cDNA or gDNA derived from T cells, B-cell-depleted T cells, or PBMCs. Where available, HLA class I and class II types were obtained from metadata supplied by the sample provider rather than from assay-based typing. Deeply sampled blood TCRbeta repertoires from subjects exposed to, actively infected with, or recovered from COVID-19 were included in the dataset. Samples were obtained from the ongoing ImmuneRACE study (first 160 participants) and from about 1,300 subjects provided by 6 global collaborators. The repertoires were released in a freely available public database meant as a resource for research on the immune response to SARS-CoV-2. Here is what the overall study found, with its caveats: How much clinical and demographic metadata was included differed by source and by participant, and the metadata was provided uncurated.

Reading the germline V gene gives CDR1 MGHDK and CDR2 SYGVNS. Trimming costs V 4 bases and J 6 bases, and their ends lie 18 bases apart. Measured from the cysteine to the phenylalanine, the CDR3 is 15 residues long. Only the CDR3 part of the read is kept: 45 bases, read in frame from the first base. Collaborating institutions collected whole blood in K2EDTA tubes following their own protocols. For TCRbeta analysis, collaborators shipped samples in one of three forms: frozen whole blood, isolated PBMCs, or DNA extracted from either of those sample types. This clone showed up many times. What antigen it recognizes has not been identified. Per-nucleotide qualities are absent, and no much larger clonotype sits a single base away. The immunoSEQ Assay, a bias-controlled multiplex PCR, was used to amplify TCRbeta CDR3 regions from genomic DNA. The authors' pipeline ran thus. The number of nucleated cells in each sample was estimated from the amplification of reference gene primers within the assay. Sequence reads were collapsed and filtered to measure the absolute abundance of every unique TCRbeta CDR3 rearrangement. For each sample, productive Simpson clonality was calculated by taking the square root of Simpson's diversity index across productive rearrangements. As stored in TCRdb, this immuneACCESS dataset retains in-frame rearrangements with V and J assigned. A fraction of the clones does not appear; measured against another copy, unresolved V genes explain less than half of the discrepancy, and the remainder lacks a known reason. V, J and clone size are taken as reported in that table, and D and trimming were inferred from the DNA itself. Across this sample there are hundreds of thousands of clones, with about 89% seen only once. The top ten clonotypes cover more than 0.95% of the sample.

Sequencing input: peripheral blood. The rearrangement combines TRBV25-1 with TRBJ1-1; possibly the D gene is TRBD1, per 5 matching bases. This receptor was taken from a man aged 40-49 years with acute or convalescent COVID-19. The nucleotide sequence is given as TGTGCCAGCAGTGGACACGGTACAGGTTCCCCTGAAGCTTTCTTT. Translated, it gives CASSGHGTGSPEAFF.